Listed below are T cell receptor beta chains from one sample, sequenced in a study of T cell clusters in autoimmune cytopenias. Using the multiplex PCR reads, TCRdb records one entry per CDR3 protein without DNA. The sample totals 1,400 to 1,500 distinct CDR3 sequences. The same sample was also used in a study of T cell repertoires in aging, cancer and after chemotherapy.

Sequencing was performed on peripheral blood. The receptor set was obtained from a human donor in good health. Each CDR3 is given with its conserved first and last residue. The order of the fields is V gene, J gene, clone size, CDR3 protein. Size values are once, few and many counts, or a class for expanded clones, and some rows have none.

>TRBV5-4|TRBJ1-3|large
CASSAGAVSGNTIYF
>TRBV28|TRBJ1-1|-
CASSAWTGVQAFF
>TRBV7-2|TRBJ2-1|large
CASSLQVVGNEQFF
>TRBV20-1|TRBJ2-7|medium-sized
CSAPSLDRGPYEQYF
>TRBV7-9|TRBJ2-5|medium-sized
CASSWTLGPGGETQYF
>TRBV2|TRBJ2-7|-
CATQASGQVSYEQYF
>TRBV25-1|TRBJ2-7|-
CASSDPQAYEQYF
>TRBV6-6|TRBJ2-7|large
CASSYSKKRESYEQYF
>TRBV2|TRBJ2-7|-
CASSPYSGAQDEQYF
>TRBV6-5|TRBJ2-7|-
CASGPGGGTYEQYF
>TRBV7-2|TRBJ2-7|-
CASSLARGLGGLYEQYF
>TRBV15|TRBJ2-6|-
CATSRGQGASGRANVLTF
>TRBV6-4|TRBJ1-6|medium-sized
CASSASPSGALHF
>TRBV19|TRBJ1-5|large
CASKLAGGLSNQPQHF
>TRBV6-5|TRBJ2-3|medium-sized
CASRGFRDFTDTQYF
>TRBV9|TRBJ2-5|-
CASSVGWGYETQYF
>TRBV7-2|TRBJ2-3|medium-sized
CASSETGGPGQYF
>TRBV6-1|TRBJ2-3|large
CASSLTHLSTDTQYF
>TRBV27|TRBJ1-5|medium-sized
CASSSIRERNQPQHF
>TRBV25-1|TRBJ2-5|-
CARTGVMKETQYF
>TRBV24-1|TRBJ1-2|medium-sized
CATSEDGYGYTF
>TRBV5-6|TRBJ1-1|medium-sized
CASSLSEVGTEAFF
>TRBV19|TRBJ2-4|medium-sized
CASRRDREYGDIQYF
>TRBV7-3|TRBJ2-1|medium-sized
CASSTGGGRAGNEQFF
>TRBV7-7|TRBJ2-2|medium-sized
CASSSQSYATGELFF